These 15 T cell receptor beta chains originate from one sample sequenced in a study of T cell changes during pregnancy in multiple sclerosis. Here immunoSEQ multiplex PCR was the method, and the copy in TCRdb shows in-frame clones only, minus some. The data contain under 45,000 clones, roughly 91% of them seen just once; the ten biggest clones take up 3.5% to 4.5%. The sample here was peripheral blood, taken in the second trimester of pregnancy. Source of these receptors: a female donor in good health, enrolled as a control in a pregnancy study.

The rearrangement links TRBV5-8 to TRBJ2-6; TRBD1 might be the D (6 bases). Germline values: CDR1 SGHTS, CDR2 YDEGEE. Trimming stripped 4 bases from V and 1 base from J, with 12 bases between. The CDR3 length is 16 residues. The DNA of the CDR3 is TGTGCCAGCAGCAAGGCAGGGGATTCTGGGGCCAACGTCCTGACTTTC. This translates into CASSKAGDSGANVLTF.

This chain links TRBV10-3 with TRBJ1-4, with D possibly TRBD1 on 6 matching bases. CDR3 length: 13 residues. Germline V gives CDR1 ENHRY, CDR2 SYGVKD. Trimming pared 10 bases from V and 5 bases from J, leaving 14 bases between. The CDR3 DNA reads TGTGCCACCCGGACAGAATCGAATGAAAAACTGTTTTTT. Amino acids: CATRTESNEKLFF.

The V gene is TRBV9, the J gene TRBJ2-4; TRBD1 matches 8 bases. This CDR3 spans 12 amino acids. The V gene's germline CDR1 is SGDLS and CDR2 YYNGEE. The junction had 2 bases not matched to a gene; V was cut back by 3 bases and J by 9 bases. DNA for the CDR3: TGTGCCAGCAGCGACAGGGGGAGCATTCAGTACTTC. Translated, it gives CASSDRGSIQYF.

This sequence joins TRBV29-1 and TRBJ1-2, with D maybe TRBD1 (5 bases). CDR1 and CDR2 (germline): SQVTM, ANQGSEA. The CDR3 consists of 12 residues. Trimming pared 7 bases from V and 1 base from J, leaving 10 bases between. CDR3 in amino acids: CSASTDNYGYTF. In nucleotides, the CDR3 is TGCAGCGCATCGACAGATAACTATGGCTACACCTTC.

The chain joins TRBV25-1 to TRBJ1-4, with no clear D. CDR3 length: 14 amino acids. V lost 3 bases and J lost 7, with 12 bases in between. From germline, CDR1 is MGHDK and CDR2 SYGVNS. DNA of the CDR3: TGTGCCAGCAGTGATCGGCCGGGAGGTGAAAAACTGTTTTTT. It yields the protein CASSDRPGGEKLFF.

The V and J genes are TRBV28 and TRBJ2-2, with 11 positions matching TRBD2. In germline, CDR1 is MDHEN, CDR2 SYDVKM. V shed 3 bases, J shed 0 bases, and the junction held 0 bases outside the gene matches. The CDR3 has 16 residues. The CDR3 nucleotides read TGTGCCAGCAGTTTGACTAGCGGGGCGAACACCGGGGAGCTGTTTTTT. This codes for CASSLTSGANTGELFF.

The CDR3 DNA is TGTGCTAGTGGTTTGGGTCTTTCGGCCTACAATGAGCAGTTCTTC. Amino acids: CASGLGLSAYNEQFF. The chain carries TRBV12-5 and TRBJ2-1; D is uncertain. This CDR3 comprises 15 residues. Trimming left V 1 base short and J 2 bases short, with 9 bases between. The germline V gene encodes CDR1 LGHNT and CDR2 FRNRAP. The full variable domain, in which reference TRBV12-5 and TRBJ2-1 provide the parts outside the CDR3, is DARVTQTPRHKVTEMGQEVTMRCQPILGHNTVFWYRQTMMQGLELLAYFRNRAPLDDSGMPKDRFSAEMPDATLATLKIQPSEPRDSAVYFCASGLGLSAYNEQFFGPGTRLTVL.

This chain joins TRBV27 and TRBJ2-5; TRBD2 matches at 11 bases. Trimming took 7 bases from V and 4 from J; bases not matched to a gene: 11. This CDR3 region has 16 residues. Per the germline V gene, CDR1 is MNHEY and CDR2 is SMNVEV (reference sequence). The CDR3 DNA follows: TGTGCCAGCACCACACTTAGCGGGGGGGCCCGAGAGACCCAGTACTTC. Translation gives CASTTLSGGARETQYF.

The genes are TRBV29-1 and TRBJ2-1; perhaps TRBD2 as D (7 bases). The germline V gene has CDR1 SQVTM and CDR2 ANQGSEA. This CDR3 region has 13 residues. V shed 0 bases and J shed 9 bases, with 12 bases lying between them. This chain's CDR3 is CSVEDWGGREQFF. Here the CDR3 DNA reads TGCAGCGTTGAAGATTGGGGGGGGCGTGAGCAGTTCTTC.

The chain combines TRBV28 with TRBJ2-7; the D gene is possibly TRBD2 (5 bases). Trimming took off 6 bases at V and 0 bases at J, with 9 bases between the two ends. This CDR3 region has 13 residues. CDR1 is MDHEN, CDR2 SYDVKM, per germline. In nucleotides, the CDR3 is TGTGCCAGCAGAGGTGGAGGCTCCTACGAGCAGTACTTC. As protein: CASRGGGSYEQYF.

V is TRBV4-1 and J is TRBJ2-1; perhaps TRBD2 as D (5 bases). The CDR3 consists of 17 residues. CDR1 is MGHRA, CDR2 YSYEKL, per germline. V was pared by 1 base and J by 0 bases, with 13 bases between. The CDR3 DNA reads TGCGCCAGCAGCCAAGGGCGGGCCAAGAGCTCCTACAATGAGCAGTTCTTC. It codes for CASSQGRAKSSYNEQFF.

This chain joins TRBV30 and TRBJ1-5; 8 nucleotides align to TRBD1. With 5 bases clipped from V and 9 bases from J, the junction kept 9 bases outside the gene matches. Germline V gives CDR1 GTSNPN, CDR2 SVGIG (reference sequence). This CDR3 is 13 amino acids long. The CDR3 DNA is TGTGCCTGGGCCGGACAGGGAAGGGCGCCCCAGCATTTT. Encoded protein: CAWAGQGRAPQHF.

The V gene is TRBV4-1, the J gene TRBJ2-3; 11 nucleotides agree with TRBD1. V lost 4 bases to trimming and J lost 2 bases; unmatched junction nucleotides: 14. This CDR3 is 19 amino acids long. Germline lookup yields CDR1 MGHRA and CDR2 YSYEKL. The CDR3 loop is CASSLGQGAPGPFTDTQYF. CDR3 sequence (DNA): TGCGCCAGCAGCCTCGGACAGGGGGCCCCCGGACCCTTCACAGATACGCAGTATTTT.

The rearrangement links TRBV9 to TRBJ2-4; D may be TRBD2 (7 bases). Per the germline V gene, CDR1 is SGDLS and CDR2 is YYNGEE. CDR3 length equals 14 residues. V was cut by 0 bases and J by 6 bases, with 10 bases left in between. DNA for the CDR3: TGTGCCAGCAGCGTAGCGGGGGGCGGAAACATTCAGTACTTC. The encoded protein is CASSVAGGGNIQYF.

V and J are TRBV5-6 and TRBJ1-3; a weak D match, TRBD1 (5 bases). Trimming took 2 bases from V and 3 from J, leaving 15 bases between them. This CDR3 contains 16 residues. Germline loops: CDR1 SGHDT, CDR2 YYEEEE. The CDR3 DNA sequence: TGTGCCAGCAGCTTCGCCCATACAGGCGGTGGAAACACCATATATTTT. Translation gives CASSFAHTGGGNTIYF.